Listed below are T cell receptor beta chains from one sample, sequenced in a study of blood T cell repertoires in COVID-19. Using immunoSEQ multiplex PCR, the repertoire was profiled, and TCRdb retains in-frame clones only, with some absent. The sample yields some 300,000 clones, around nine tenths seen once. Sequenced: PBMCs or T cells enriched from blood (not recorded which). These receptors were obtained from a young woman who had been exposed to COVID-19. The CDR3 runs from the conserved cysteine through the conserved F or W. A D gene is named only where the DNA matches it firmly. The listing skips clone size in some rows; elsewhere it reads once, few, many or a size class.

few	.	TRBV6-2/TRBV6-3	TRBJ2-1	CASSPTLARSYNEQFF	TGTGCCAGCAGTCCCACCCTAGCGCGATCCTACAATGAGCAGTTCTTC
.	TRBD2	TRBV5-1	TRBJ2-7	CASSLLLTAGGPSYEQYF	TGCGCCAGCAGCCTCCTGCTGACCGCGGGGGGGCCCTCCTACGAGCAGTACTTC
.	.	TRBV5-6	TRBJ1-1	CASSAPGTEEAFF	TGTGCCAGCAGCGCCCCCGGGACTGAAGAAGCTTTCTTT
.	.	TRBV4-2	TRBJ1-2	CASSQDPWGPGDYGYTF	TGTGCCAGCAGCCAAGATCCCTGGGGCCCGGGCGACTATGGCTACACCTTC
.	TRBD2	TRBV7-6	TRBJ2-7	CASSPGISGGAREQYF	TGTGCCAGCAGCCCTGGGATTAGCGGGGGGGCTCGGGAGCAGTACTTC
.	.	TRBV10-3	TRBJ2-5	CAISVRGRGETQYF	TGTGCCATCAGTGTGCGGGGGCGCGGGGAGACCCAGTACTTC
.	.	TRBV2	TRBJ1-3	CASTLSGNTIYF	TGTGCCAGCACTCTCTCTGGAAACACCATATATTTT
.	TRBD1	TRBV15	TRBJ1-5	CATSRGGQGDNQPQHF	TGTGCCACCAGCAGGGGGGGACAGGGAGACAATCAGCCCCAGCATTTT
.	TRBD1	TRBV5-8	TRBJ2-7	CASSLRQGALYEQYF	TGTGCCAGCAGCTTACGACAGGGGGCCCTCTACGAGCAGTACTTC
.	.	TRBV12-3/TRBV12-4	TRBJ1-1	CASSLRQRAFF	TGTGCCAGCAGTTTAAGACAAAGGGCTTTCTTT
.	TRBD2	TRBV12-5	TRBJ2-7	CASGSGFQRRLAGGLYF	TGTGCTAGTGGTTCCGGATTCCAACGTAGACTAGCGGGGGGGCTTTACTTC
.	.	TRBV27	TRBJ1-2	CASSGQTDGYTF	TGTGCCAGCAGTGGACAGACCGATGGCTACACCTTC
.	.	TRBV3-1/TRBV3-2	TRBJ1-1	CASSPYLRQQNTEAFF	TGTGCCAGCAGCCCGTATTTAAGACAGCAGAACACTGAAGCTTTCTTT
.	TRBD1	TRBV5-1	TRBJ2-3	CASRQGSSTDTQYF	TGCGCCAGCAGACAGGGGTCTAGCACAGATACGCAGTATTTT
once	TRBD2	TRBV25-1	TRBJ2-5	CASRGGPETQYF	TGTGCCAGCCGGGGGGGCCCGGAGACCCAGTACTTC
.	.	TRBV5-1	TRBJ2-1	CASSLAGVENEQFF	TGCGCCAGCAGCTTGGCCGGGGTTGAGAATGAGCAGTTCTTC
once	TRBD1	TRBV28	TRBJ1-2	CASTQGGISGYTF	TGTGCCAGCACCCAGGGGGGTATCTCTGGCTACACCTTC
.	.	TRBV19	TRBJ1-1	CASSPGLANTEAFF	TGTGCCAGTAGCCCAGGGTTGGCGAACACTGAAGCTTTCTTT
.	.	TRBV5-6	TRBJ1-3	CASSETGSGNTIYF	TGTGCCAGCAGCGAGACAGGATCTGGAAACACCATATATTTT
.	.	TRBV6-5	TRBJ1-4	CASSPRGMGEKLFF	TGTGCCAGCAGTCCCAGGGGAATGGGTGAAAAACTGTTTTTT
once	.	TRBV7-9	TRBJ1-1	CASVQNTEAFF	TGTGCCAGCGTCCAGAACACTGAAGCTTTCTTT
.	TRBD2	TRBV6-5	TRBJ2-5	CASTSAGTSGETQYF	TGTGCCAGCACGTCCGCCGGGACTAGCGGAGAGACCCAGTACTTC
.	TRBD1	TRBV24-1	TRBJ2-3	CATSDTQGGRDTQYF	TGTGCCACCAGTGATACACAGGGGGGACGAGATACGCAGTATTTT
.	TRBD1	TRBV4-1	TRBJ1-1	CASSKPGQGAGRTEAFF	TGCGCCAGCAGCAAACCGGGACAGGGAGCCGGGCGCACTGAAGCTTTCTTT
.	.	TRBV7-7	TRBJ2-3	CASSLGGLRSTDTQYF	TGTGCCAGCAGCTTAGGGGGACTGAGAAGCACAGATACGCAGTATTTT
once	.	TRBV12-3/TRBV12-4	TRBJ1-1	CASSWGHRTEAFF	TGTGCCAGCAGCTGGGGACATCGCACTGAAGCTTTCTTT
.	TRBD1	TRBV11-3	TRBJ2-2	CASSRTGTGWLGELFF	TGTGCCAGCAGCCGAACCGGGACAGGGTGGTTGGGGGAGCTGTTTTTT
.	TRBD1	TRBV9	TRBJ1-5	CASSVGTGNQPQHF	TGTGCCAGCAGCGTAGGGACAGGGAATCAGCCCCAGCATTTT
once	TRBD1	TRBV5-4	TRBJ2-7	CASSSNRGEQYF	TGTGCCAGCAGCTCAAACAGGGGGGAGCAGTACTTC
.	.	TRBV6-7	TRBJ2-7	CASSYSNGARGYEQYF	TGTGCCAGCAGTTACTCGAATGGCGCCAGGGGCTACGAGCAGTACTTC
.	.	TRBV4-3	TRBJ1-5	CASSPLRYSDQPQHF	TGCGCCAGCAGCCCCCTGAGGTATTCGGATCAGCCCCAGCATTTT
.	.	TRBV19	TRBJ1-1	CASSRSVGTEAFF	TGTGCCAGTAGTCGAAGCGTCGGAACTGAAGCTTTCTTT
.	.	TRBV5-6	TRBJ1-3	CASAPRGGNTIYF	TGTGCCAGCGCCCCTAGGGGTGGAAACACCATATATTTT
.	.	TRBV6-5	TRBJ1-4	CASSYDHSFNEKLFF	TGTGCCAGCAGTTACGATCACAGTTTTAATGAAAAACTGTTTTTT
.	.	TRBV6-5	TRBJ1-2	CASSKQGAGGYTF	TGTGCCAGCAGCAAACAGGGTGCCGGGGGCTACACCTTC
.	.	TRBV7-9	TRBJ1-5	CASSLDQGPNQPQHF	TGTGCCAGCAGCTTGGACCAGGGCCCCAATCAGCCCCAGCATTTT
.	TRBD1	TRBV6-5	TRBJ2-3	CASKVDRFTDTQYF	TGTGCCAGCAAGGTGGACAGGTTCACAGATACGCAGTATTTT
.	.	TRBV7-9	TRBJ1-2	CASSLGFGIFGYTF	TGTGCCAGCAGCTTAGGTTTTGGCATCTTCGGCTACACCTTC
.	TRBD1	TRBV7-9	TRBJ1-6	CASSRLQGAGSPLHF	TGTGCCAGCAGCCGACTACAGGGGGCGGGTTCACCCCTCCACTTT
.	TRBD1	TRBV5-1	TRBJ1-1	CASSTTGGITEAFF	TGCGCCAGCAGCACGACAGGGGGCATCACTGAAGCTTTCTTT
.	TRBD1	TRBV7-8	TRBJ1-2	CASSSPRQGTAYGYTF	TGTGCCAGCAGCTCCCCCCGACAGGGAACCGCCTATGGCTACACCTTC
.	TRBD1	TRBV6-5	TRBJ1-2	CASSRTGSEGYGYTF	TGTGCCAGCAGTAGGACAGGGTCAGAAGGCTATGGCTACACCTTC
.	TRBD1	TRBV5-8	TRBJ2-7	CASSPWTGAYEQYF	TGTGCCAGCAGCCCCTGGACAGGGGCTTACGAGCAGTACTTC